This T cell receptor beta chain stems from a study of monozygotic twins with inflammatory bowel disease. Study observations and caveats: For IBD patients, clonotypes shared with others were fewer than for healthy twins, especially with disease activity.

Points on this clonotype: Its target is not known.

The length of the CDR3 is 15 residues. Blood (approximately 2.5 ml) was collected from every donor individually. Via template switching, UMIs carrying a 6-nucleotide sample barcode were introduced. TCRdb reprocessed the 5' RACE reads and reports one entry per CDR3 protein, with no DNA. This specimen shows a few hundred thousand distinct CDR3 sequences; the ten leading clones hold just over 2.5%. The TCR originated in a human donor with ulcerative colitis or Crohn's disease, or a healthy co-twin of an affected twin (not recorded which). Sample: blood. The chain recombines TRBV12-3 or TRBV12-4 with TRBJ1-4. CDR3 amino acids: CASSFFGATNEKLFF.